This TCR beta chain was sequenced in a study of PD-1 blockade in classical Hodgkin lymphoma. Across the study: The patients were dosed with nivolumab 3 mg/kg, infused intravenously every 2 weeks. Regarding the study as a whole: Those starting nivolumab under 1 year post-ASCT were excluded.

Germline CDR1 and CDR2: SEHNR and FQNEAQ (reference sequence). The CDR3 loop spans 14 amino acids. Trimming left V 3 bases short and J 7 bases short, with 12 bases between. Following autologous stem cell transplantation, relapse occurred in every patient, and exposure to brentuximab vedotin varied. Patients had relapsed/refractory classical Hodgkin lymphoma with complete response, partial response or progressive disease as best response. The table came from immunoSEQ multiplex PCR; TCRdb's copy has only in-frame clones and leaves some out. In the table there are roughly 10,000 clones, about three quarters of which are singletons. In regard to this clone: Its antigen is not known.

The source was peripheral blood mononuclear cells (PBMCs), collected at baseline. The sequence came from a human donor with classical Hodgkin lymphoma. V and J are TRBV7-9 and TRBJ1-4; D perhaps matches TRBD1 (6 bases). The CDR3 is CASSFTGSREKLFF. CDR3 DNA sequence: TGTGCCAGCAGCTTCACAGGGAGCCGTGAAAAACTGTTTTTT. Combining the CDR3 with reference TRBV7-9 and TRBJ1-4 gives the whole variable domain DTGVSQNPRHKITKRGQNVTFRCDPISEHNRLYWYRQTLGQGPEFLTYFQNEAQLEKSRLLSDRFSAERPKGSFSTLEIQRTEQGDSAMYLCASSFTGSREKLFFGSGTQLSVL.